These T cell receptor beta chains were read from a single sample in a study of blood T cell repertoires in COVID-19. Sequencing was performed with immunoSEQ multiplex PCR; in TCRdb, only in-frame clones are kept and a portion is missing. This table holds roughly 380,000 clones, approximately 89% found once. Sequencing was done on a sample of peripheral blood. The receptor set was obtained from a woman aged 60 to 75 with COVID-19, enrolled during active disease. CDR3s include the opening cysteine and the closing phenylalanine or tryptophan. D genes are given only for firm matches. Some rows have no size entry. The others give once, few or many, or a class for an expanded clone.

D: TRBD1
V: TRBV28
J: TRBJ2-7
size: once
CDR3: CASRMTGPLLSYEQYF
DNA: TGTGCCAGCAGGATGACAGGGCCCCTTCTCTCCTACGAGCAGTACTTC

D: -
V: TRBV10-1
J: TRBJ2-5
size: once
CDR3: CASSENRAGTQYF
DNA: TGCGCCAGCAGTGAGAATAGGGCGGGGACCCAGTACTTC

D: -
V: TRBV5-1
J: TRBJ1-4
size: -
CDR3: CASSKGGQEKLFF
DNA: TGCGCCAGCAGCAAGGGGGGGCAGGAAAAACTGTTTTTT

D: -
V: TRBV2
J: TRBJ1-5
size: -
CDR3: CVGPSDGQPQHF
DNA: TGTGTCGGCCCCAGTGACGGGCAGCCCCAGCATTTT

D: TRBD1
V: TRBV5-1
J: TRBJ1-1
size: -
CDR3: CASSLFRQGSTEAFF
DNA: TGCGCCAGCAGCCTGTTTCGACAGGGGAGCACTGAAGCTTTCTTT

D: TRBD1
V: TRBV10-3
J: TRBJ2-5
size: few
CDR3: CAISVGQGLQTQYF
DNA: TGTGCCATCAGTGTGGGACAGGGATTGCAGACCCAGTACTTC

D: TRBD1
V: TRBV28
J: TRBJ1-1
size: -
CDR3: CASSSQDREAFF
DNA: TGTGCCAGCAGTTCCCAGGACAGGGAAGCTTTCTTT

D: -
V: TRBV11-3
J: TRBJ2-3
size: -
CDR3: CASSLSGTPSSTDTQYF
DNA: TGTGCCAGCAGCCTATCGGGGACACCGTCTAGCACAGATACGCAGTATTTT

D: TRBD1
V: TRBV9
J: TRBJ2-3
size: -
CDR3: CASSAGTGGGKGSTDTQYF
DNA: TGTGCCAGCAGCGCAGGGACAGGGGGTGGTAAAGGAAGCACAGATACGCAGTATTTT

D: -
V: TRBV5-6
J: TRBJ2-6
size: -
CDR3: CASSFRLSGANVLTF
DNA: TGTGCCAGCAGCTTCCGACTCTCTGGGGCCAACGTCCTGACTTTC

D: TRBD1
V: TRBV25-1
J: TRBJ1-6
size: -
CDR3: CASRVQGSYNSPLHF
DNA: TGTGCCAGCAGAGTACAGGGGTCCTATAATTCACCCCTCCACTTT

D: TRBD1
V: TRBV2
J: TRBJ1-1
size: -
CDR3: CASRQGGGSTEAFF
DNA: TGTGCCAGCAGACAGGGGGGCGGGAGCACTGAAGCTTTCTTT

D: TRBD2
V: TRBV4-2
J: TRBJ2-1
size: -
CDR3: CASSPGTTELYNEQFF
DNA: TGTGCCAGCAGCCCCGGGACTACAGAACTCTACAATGAGCAGTTCTTC

D: TRBD1
V: TRBV6-1
J: TRBJ2-7
size: -
CDR3: CASSEAGQGPSEQYF
DNA: TGTGCCAGCAGTGAAGCGGGACAGGGGCCGTCCGAGCAGTACTTC

D: TRBD2
V: TRBV5-1
J: TRBJ2-4
size: -
CDR3: CASSLASGGAWDIQYF
DNA: TGCGCCAGCAGCTTGGCCTCCGGGGGGGCTTGGGACATTCAGTACTTC

D: -
V: TRBV28
J: TRBJ2-7
size: -
CDR3: CASSGGAAGSSYEQYF
DNA: TGTGCCAGCAGTGGAGGGGCTGCAGGGAGCTCCTACGAGCAGTACTTC

D: TRBD1
V: TRBV19
J: TRBJ1-2
size: -
CDR3: CASKRTGLNYGYTF
DNA: TGTGCCAGTAAGAGGACAGGTTTAAACTATGGCTACACCTTC

D: -
V: TRBV5-1
J: TRBJ1-2
size: -
CDR3: CASSSRGTEDLFSYGYTF
DNA: TGCGCCAGCAGCTCGAGGGGGACGGAGGACCTTTTTTCCTATGGCTACACCTTC

D: -
V: TRBV5-6
J: TRBJ2-7
size: -
CDR3: CASSLLDNEQYF
DNA: TGTGCCAGCAGCTTGTTGGACAACGAGCAGTACTTC

D: TRBD1
V: TRBV5-1
J: TRBJ1-2
size: once
CDR3: CASSFPGTGEPYGYTF
DNA: TGCGCCAGCAGTTTCCCCGGGACAGGGGAGCCCTATGGCTACACCTTC

D: TRBD1
V: TRBV5-1
J: TRBJ2-1
size: -
CDR3: CASSSGQGVYNEQFF
DNA: TGCGCCAGCAGCTCTGGACAGGGGGTTTACAATGAGCAGTTCTTC

D: -
V: TRBV7-9
J: TRBJ2-3
size: -
CDR3: CASNPHRATSDTQYF
DNA: TGTGCCAGCAACCCCCACCGCGCCACTTCCGATACGCAGTATTTT

D: -
V: TRBV28
J: TRBJ1-4
size: -
CDR3: CASTPGGANEKLFF
DNA: TGTGCCAGCACTCCGGGGGGGGCTAATGAAAAACTGTTTTTT

D: TRBD1
V: TRBV5-1
J: TRBJ1-3
size: -
CDR3: CASSGTGGAGNTIYF
DNA: TGCGCCAGCAGCGGAACAGGGGGTGCTGGAAACACCATATATTTT

D: -
V: TRBV18
J: TRBJ1-4
size: -
CDR3: CASSPQPEGVMEKLFF
DNA: TGTGCCAGCTCACCCCAACCCGAGGGGGTTATGGAAAAACTGTTTTTT

D: -
V: TRBV5-1
J: TRBJ2-1
size: once
CDR3: CASSSGGLGNEQFF
DNA: TGCGCCAGCAGCTCCGGGGGATTGGGCAATGAGCAGTTCTTC

D: -
V: TRBV9
J: TRBJ1-1
size: -
CDR3: CASSSTPNTEAFF
DNA: TGTGCCAGCAGCTCGACTCCTAACACTGAAGCTTTCTTT

D: -
V: TRBV5-1
J: TRBJ2-5
size: -
CDR3: CASSLFAGLQETQYF
DNA: TGCGCCAGCAGCTTGTTTGCAGGACTGCAAGAGACCCAGTACTTC

D: TRBD1
V: TRBV4-1
J: TRBJ2-7
size: -
CDR3: CASSQDFGTAYEQYF
DNA: TGCGCCAGCAGCCAAGATTTTGGGACAGCCTACGAGCAGTACTTC

D: -
V: TRBV2
J: TRBJ1-2
size: -
CDR3: CASSVTTGSPYGYTF
DNA: TGTGCCAGCAGTGTCACTACCGGTAGCCCCTATGGCTACACCTTC

D: -
V: TRBV5-1
J: TRBJ1-2
size: -
CDR3: CASSLDSGGGSGYTF
DNA: TGCGCCAGCAGCTTGGATTCGGGGGGTGGCAGTGGCTACACCTTC

D: TRBD1
V: TRBV18
J: TRBJ1-2
size: -
CDR3: CASSPVTGAYGYTF
DNA: TGTGCCAGCTCACCAGTGACAGGGGCCTATGGCTACACCTTC

D: -
V: TRBV20-1
J: TRBJ1-2
size: -
CDR3: CSASDETAYGYTF
DNA: TGCAGTGCTAGTGACGAGACAGCCTATGGCTACACCTTC

D: -
V: TRBV18
J: TRBJ2-7
size: -
CDR3: CASSPGQKLYEQYF
DNA: TGTGCCAGCTCACCAGGACAGAAGCTTTACGAGCAGTACTTC

D: TRBD1
V: TRBV7-2
J: TRBJ2-7
size: -
CDR3: CASRGTGGFNEQYF
DNA: TGTGCCAGCAGGGGGACAGGGGGATTTAACGAGCAGTACTTC

D: -
V: TRBV5-1
J: TRBJ1-4
size: -
CDR3: CASSSAGGEKLFF
DNA: TGCGCCAGCAGTTCCGCGGGGGGTGAAAAACTGTTTTTT

D: -
V: TRBV9
J: TRBJ1-6
size: few
CDR3: CASSASQVGPLHF
DNA: TGTGCCAGCAGCGCCTCCCAGGTTGGACCCCTCCACTTT

D: -
V: TRBV18
J: TRBJ1-3
size: -
CDR3: CASSPGGTGNTIYF
DNA: TGTGCCAGCTCACCGGGGGGGACCGGAAACACCATATATTTT

D: TRBD2
V: TRBV5-4
J: TRBJ2-3
size: -
CDR3: CASSQAGGSDTQYF
DNA: TGTGCCAGCAGCCAGGCGGGGGGGTCAGATACGCAGTATTTT

D: TRBD1
V: TRBV6-5
J: TRBJ2-7
size: -
CDR3: CASRLGQGAPYEQYF
DNA: TGTGCCAGCAGACTGGGACAGGGGGCTCCCTACGAGCAGTACTTC

D: -
V: TRBV7-2
J: TRBJ1-2
size: -
CDR3: CASSLRSYGYTF
DNA: TGTGCCAGCAGCTTACGGAGTTATGGCTACACCTTC

D: -
V: TRBV2
J: TRBJ1-3
size: -
CDR3: CASRYRSGNTIYF
DNA: TGTGCCAGCAGGTATCGCTCTGGAAACACCATATATTTT

D: TRBD1
V: TRBV2
J: TRBJ1-2
size: -
CDR3: CASSRTGGGYGYTF
DNA: TGTGCCAGCAGTAGAACAGGGGGAGGGTATGGCTACACCTTC

D: TRBD1
V: TRBV9
J: TRBJ2-7
size: -
CDR3: CASSAMDRGRNEQYF
DNA: TGTGCCAGCAGCGCAATGGACAGGGGGAGGAACGAGCAGTACTTC

D: TRBD1
V: TRBV11-1
J: TRBJ2-7
size: -
CDR3: CASRSDRDRVDEQYF
DNA: TGTGCCAGCAGGTCAGACCGGGACAGGGTCGACGAGCAGTACTTC

D: TRBD1
V: TRBV2
J: TRBJ2-1
size: -
CDR3: CASSFTPGQGNWNEQFF
DNA: TGTGCCAGCAGTTTTACCCCGGGACAGGGGAATTGGAATGAGCAGTTCTTC

D: TRBD1
V: TRBV28
J: TRBJ1-3
size: -
CDR3: CATLGQGENSGNTIYF
DNA: TGTGCCACCCTTGGACAGGGCGAGAACTCTGGAAACACCATATATTTT

D: -
V: TRBV3-1/TRBV3-2
J: TRBJ1-2
size: few
CDR3: CASSQDVPGGYTF
DNA: TGTGCCAGCAGCCAAGATGTCCCGGGAGGCTACACCTTC

D: TRBD1
V: TRBV28
J: TRBJ2-3
size: -
CDR3: CASMTGSRDTQYF
DNA: TGTGCCAGTATGACAGGGAGTAGAGATACGCAGTATTTT

D: TRBD2
V: TRBV2
J: TRBJ2-1
size: many
CDR3: CASMPSGGAFEQFF
DNA: TGTGCCAGCATGCCGAGCGGGGGGGCTTTTGAGCAGTTCTTC

D: TRBD1
V: TRBV29-1
J: TRBJ2-2
size: -
CDR3: CSVALDRAWGELFF
DNA: TGCAGCGTTGCGCTGGACAGGGCTTGGGGGGAGCTGTTTTTT

D: TRBD1
V: TRBV28
J: TRBJ1-6
size: -
CDR3: CASSAQTGVRVSPLHF
DNA: TGTGCCAGCAGTGCCCAGACAGGGGTCAGGGTATCACCCCTCCACTTT

D: -
V: TRBV3-1/TRBV3-2
J: TRBJ2-3
size: -
CDR3: CASCQGRTDTQYF
DNA: TGTGCCAGCTGCCAGGGCCGCACAGATACGCAGTATTTT

D: -
V: TRBV5-1
J: TRBJ2-5
size: once
CDR3: CASSPLYVETQYF
DNA: TGCGCCAGCTCCCCCCTCTACGTCGAGACCCAGTACTTC

D: TRBD1
V: TRBV7-3
J: TRBJ2-5
size: -
CDR3: CASSLRGGPQETQYF
DNA: TGTGCCAGCAGCTTACGAGGGGGCCCGCAAGAGACCCAGTACTTC